One sample yielded the 21 T cell receptor beta chains listed below, sequenced in a study of cytomegalovirus exposure and HLA in healthy donors. The table came from immunoSEQ multiplex PCR; TCRdb's copy has only in-frame clones and leaves some out. The data contain 200,000 to 300,000 clones, about 90% of them singletons. The material sequenced was PBMCs. The receptors stem from a woman aged 25 to 39 in good health and CMV-seronegative.

The rearrangement uses TRBV11-2 and TRBJ2-7; D gene unclear. Germline CDR1 and CDR2: SGHAT and FQNNGV. The CDR3 is made up of 13 amino acids. Trimming took 3 bases from V and 4 from J, leaving 10 bases between them. The CDR3 region has the DNA TGTGCCAGCAGCTTCATGAACCAATACGAGCAGTACTTC. Translation gives CASSFMNQYEQYF.

V gene TRBV4-2 combines with J gene TRBJ1-4; D gene uncertain. The CDR3 is 15 amino acids. Trimming left V 3 bases short and J 7 bases short, with 15 bases between. Germline V gene sequence: CDR1 LGHNA, CDR2 YNFKEQ. The CDR3, as DNA: TGTGCCAGCAGCCACGCGACAACTGTTGGTGAAAAACTGTTTTTT. Its translation: CASSHATTVGEKLFF.

The chain combines TRBV5-1 with TRBJ2-2; the D gene is possibly TRBD1 (5 bases). The germline CDR1 and CDR2 sequences are SGHRS and YFSETQ. Trimming removed 3 bases at V and 5 bases at J, with 11 bases between. The CDR3 runs 14 residues. CDR3 sequence reads: CASSYTSGTGELFF. DNA for the CDR3: TGCGCCAGCAGCTACACCTCAGGGACCGGGGAGCTGTTTTTT. The variable domain in full, with the rest retrieved from reference TRBV5-1 and TRBJ2-2, is KAGVTQTPRYLIKTRGQQVTLSCSPISGHRSVSWYQQTPGQGLQFLFEYFSETQRNKGNFPGRFSGRQFSNSRSEMNVSTLELGDSALYLCASSYTSGTGELFFGEGSRLTVL.

The chain joins TRBV4-1 to TRBJ2-1, with D possibly matching TRBD2 (5 bases). V dropped 1 base and J dropped 4 bases, with 11 bases sitting between them. CDR1 is MGHRA and CDR2 is YSYEKL in the germline V gene. This CDR3 has 15 amino acids. This CDR3 is CASSQVAPTYNEQFF. The CDR3 nucleotides are TGCGCCAGCAGCCAAGTAGCGCCAACTTACAATGAGCAGTTCTTC.

The chain is built from TRBV29-1 and TRBJ1-1; D unclear. Looked up from germline, CDR1 is SQVTM and CDR2 is ANQGSEA. Trimming removed 5 bases at V and 6 bases at J, with 7 bases between. The CDR3 is made up of 10 amino acids. The CDR3 region has the DNA TGCAGCGTTCGGGGAGCTGAAGCTTTCTTT. It specifies CSVRGAEAFF. The entire variable domain, with the rest obtained from reference TRBV29-1 and TRBJ1-1, is as follows: SAVISQKPSRDICQRGTSLTIQCQVDSQVTMMFWYRQQPGQSLTLIATANQGSEATYESGFVIDKFPISRPNLTFSTLTVSNMSPEDSSIYLCSVRGAEAFFGQGTRLTVV.

The CDR3 is CASSPPGDNEQFF. The CDR3 nucleotides read TGTGCCAGCAGCCCCCCTGGAGACAATGAGCAGTTCTTC. This chain joins TRBV7-7 and TRBJ2-1; D is unresolved. Germline V gives CDR1 SSHAT, CDR2 FNYEAQ (reference sequence). The germline V and J ends were trimmed by 5 bases and 5 bases, with 10 bases remaining between them. This CDR3 is 13 amino acids long.

This chain connects TRBV5-6 to TRBJ2-7, with 7 bases matching TRBD2. The CDR3 extends over 15 amino acids. Germline CDR1 SGHDT, CDR2 YYEEEE. V shed 4 bases and J 6 bases; nucleotides not matched to a gene: 13. CDR3 nucleotide sequence: TGTGCCAGCAGCGAGCGGGGCAGGGTGGTGGCCGAGCAGTACTTC. It translates to CASSERGRVVAEQYF. Using reference TRBV5-6 and TRBJ2-7 for the parts outside the CDR3, the full variable domain is DAGVTQSPTHLIKTRGQQVTLRCSPKSGHDTVSWYQQALGQGPQFIFQYYEEEERQRGNFPDRFSGHQFPNYSSELNVNALLLGDSALYLCASSERGRVVAEQYFGPGTRLTVT.

The chain uses TRBV19 and TRBJ2-7; TRBD1 aligns across 9 bases. CDR3 length: 15 amino acids. Trimming took 3 bases from V and 3 from J; bases not matched to a gene: 6. The germline gives CDR1 LNHDA, CDR2 SQIVND (reference sequence). DNA of the CDR3: TGTGCCAGTAGTATTCTCGGACAGGGGATCTACGAGCAGTACTTC. Protein sequence: CASSILGQGIYEQYF.

CDR3 bases: TGTGCCAGCACCCGGGACAGGGGAGCCTACGAGCAGTACTTC. Protein sequence: CASTRDRGAYEQYF. The J gene is TRBJ2-7, the V gene TRBV28; 10 bases map to TRBD1. V shed 7 bases and J 2 bases; nucleotides not matched to a gene: 5. The CDR3 is 14 residues long. Germline values: CDR1 MDHEN, CDR2 SYDVKM.

The chain links TRBV5-1 to TRBJ2-5, with TRBD2 as a possible D gene (6 bases). The V end was cut by 2 bases, the J end by 1 base, with 12 bases between. Germline V gene sequence: CDR1 SGHRS, CDR2 YFSETQ. The CDR3 consists of 15 residues. The CDR3 DNA is TGCGCCAGCAGCTTTGAGCCGGGGGTCCAAGAGACCCAGTACTTC. It specifies CASSFEPGVQETQYF.

The chain links TRBV18 to TRBJ2-1, with 7 bases fitting TRBD2. Germline CDR1 is KGHSH and CDR2 is LQKENI. The ends lost 6 bases at V and 0 bases at J; junction bases unmatched: 5. The CDR3 has 15 residues. DNA for the CDR3: TGTGCCAGCTCCGTGGGAGGGAGCTCCTACAATGAGCAGTTCTTC. Amino acids: CASSVGGSSYNEQFF. The variable domain in full, with the rest retrieved from reference TRBV18 and TRBJ2-1, is NAGVMQNPRHLVRRRGQEARLRCSPMKGHSHVYWYRQLPEEGLKFMVYLQKENIIDESGMPKERFSAEFPKEGPSILRIQQVVRGDSAAYFCASSVGGSSYNEQFFGPGTRLTVL.

This chain connects TRBV6-5 to TRBJ2-5, with TRBD1 matching over 9 bases. In germline, CDR1 is MNHEY, CDR2 SVGAGI. The CDR3 has 15 residues. After removal of 0 bases from V and 1 base from J, the junction contained 0 bases not matched to a gene. CDR3 coding DNA: TGTGCCAGCAGTTACTCGGACAGGGGCCAAGAGACCCAGTACTTC. It encodes CASSYSDRGQETQYF.

The chain combines TRBV7-9 with TRBJ2-7; maybe TRBD2 (6 bases). This CDR3 is 13 amino acids long. V lost 0 bases and J lost 6, with 9 bases in between. CDR1 and CDR2 from the germline V gene are SEHNR and FQNEAQ (reference sequence). CDR3 in amino acids: CASSLARAGEQYF. CDR3 nucleotides: TGTGCCAGCAGCTTAGCCCGAGCGGGCGAGCAGTACTTC.

V is TRBV5-6 and J is TRBJ2-5; D might be TRBD1 (5 bases). The CDR3 consists of 14 residues. Germline V gene lookup returns CDR1 SGHDT and CDR2 YYEEEE. Trimming stripped 0 bases from V and 5 bases from J, with 11 bases between. The CDR3: CASSLATTAETQYF. The CDR3 nucleotides read TGTGCCAGCAGCTTGGCCACGACAGCCGAGACCCAGTACTTC.

This clone was found once. The gene calls are TRBV27 and TRBJ2-3; TRBD2 might be the D (6 bases). The CDR3 totals 15 residues. The germline gives CDR1 MNHEY, CDR2 SMNVEV (reference sequence). Trimming shortened V by 2 bases and J by 6 bases, and 15 bases separated the two germline ends. Here the CDR3 reads CASSLLAPPGDTQYF. CDR3 in DNA: TGTGCCAGCAGTTTACTAGCGCCCCCGGGGGATACGCAGTATTTT.

This rearrangement joins TRBV4-3 to TRBJ2-1, with unresolved D. The CDR3 covers 18 residues. V was cut by 1 base and J by 5 bases, with 21 bases left in between. Germline assignment: CDR1 LGHNA and CDR2 YSLEER. This CDR3 is CASSQGSFTRISDNEQFF. CDR3 nucleotides: TGCGCCAGCAGCCAAGGTTCATTCACGAGGATCTCAGACAATGAGCAGTTCTTC.

J is TRBJ2-1 and V is TRBV6-5; the D is unclear. The CDR3 has 15 residues. Trimming shortened V by 5 bases and J by 10 bases, and 21 bases separated the two germline ends. Per germline, CDR1 MNHEY and CDR2 SVGAGI. CDR3 nucleotide sequence: TGTGCCAGCAGTACTCTCCAGCGAAGCCTTCCGGAGCAGTTCTTC. Protein sequence: CASSTLQRSLPEQFF.

In this sample, this clone turned up a few times. The chain joins TRBV29-1 to TRBJ1-1; D is unclear. The CDR3 contains 13 residues. Trimming removed 4 bases at V and 1 base at J, with 10 bases between. From germline, CDR1 is SQVTM and CDR2 ANQGSEA. As DNA, the CDR3 is TGCAGCGTTGTGGCCAGAGGGAACACTGAAGCTTTCTTT. Protein: CSVVARGNTEAFF.

V gene TRBV6-1 combines with J gene TRBJ1-1; D gene uncertain. The V end lost 5 bases, the J end lost 5 bases, and 9 bases lay between the germline ends. CDR3 size: 12 residues. Germline CDR1 MNHNS, CDR2 SASEGT. The CDR3 is CASSYAWTEAFF. The CDR3 nucleotides read TGTGCCAGCAGTTATGCGTGGACTGAAGCTTTCTTT.

This clone came up a few times. The genes are TRBV6-5 and TRBJ1-1; D unresolved. Trimming took 2 bases from V and 3 from J, leaving 7 bases between them. The length of the CDR3 is 13 residues. CDR1 is MNHEY and CDR2 is SVGAGI in the germline V gene. Here the CDR3 DNA reads TGTGCCAGCAGTTACGGGATCGACACTGAAGCTTTCTTT. Its translation: CASSYGIDTEAFF.

The genes are TRBV7-9 and TRBJ2-1; a possible D gene is TRBD1 (6 bases). Trimming took 5 bases from V and 4 from J, leaving 15 bases between them. The germline gives CDR1 SEHNR, CDR2 FQNEAQ (reference sequence). The CDR3 covers 15 residues. The CDR3 is CASSPRSRGYNEQFF. The CDR3 coding sequence is TGTGCCAGCAGCCCCCGGTCGAGGGGGTACAATGAGCAGTTCTTC.